The subject of this entry is one T cell receptor (beta chain). The antigen is not known. J was trimmed by 4 bases and V by 3 bases; bases with no gene match: 6. The CDR3 has 15 amino acids. Germline assignment: CDR1 SGHTA and CDR2 FQGNSA. The data were obtained in a study of T cell clonotyping in hematopoietic cell transplantation. Broader study findings: Pathologically expanded recipient clonotypes increased progressively from day 30 to day 180 as diversity fell.

TCRdb's table, derived via immunoSEQ multiplex PCR, lists solely in-frame clones and lacks some. The table lists 20,000 or so clones, about 90% of them singletons. Time point: recipient sample about 28 days before transplant, after cytoreduction. This sequence was found in a man aged 18 to 29 with biphenotypic leukemia. Some clones in this sample may be carry-over from other donors' samples. The chain is built from TRBV7-2 and TRBJ2-7; TRBD2 matches at 10 bases. The material sequenced was peripheral blood mononuclear cells, taken before stem cell transplant. The CDR3 nucleotides read TGTGCCAGCAGCTTGGCTAGCGGGAGACAGTACGAGCAGTACTTC. Translated: CASSLASGRQYEQYF.